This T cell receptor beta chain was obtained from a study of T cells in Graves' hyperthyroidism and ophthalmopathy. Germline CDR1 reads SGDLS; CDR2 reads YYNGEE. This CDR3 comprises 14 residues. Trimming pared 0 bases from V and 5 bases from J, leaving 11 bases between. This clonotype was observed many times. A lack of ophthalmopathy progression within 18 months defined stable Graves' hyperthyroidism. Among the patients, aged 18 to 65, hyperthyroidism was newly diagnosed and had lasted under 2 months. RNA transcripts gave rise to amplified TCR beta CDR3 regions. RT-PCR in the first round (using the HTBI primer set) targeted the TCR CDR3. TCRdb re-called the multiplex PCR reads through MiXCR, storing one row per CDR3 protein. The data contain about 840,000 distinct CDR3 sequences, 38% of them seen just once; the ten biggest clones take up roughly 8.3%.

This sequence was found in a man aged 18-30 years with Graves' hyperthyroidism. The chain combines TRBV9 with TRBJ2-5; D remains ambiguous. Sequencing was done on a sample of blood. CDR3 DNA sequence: TGTGCCAGCAGCGTAGCTACTGGTGGGGAGACCCAGTACTTC. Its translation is CASSVATGGETQYF.